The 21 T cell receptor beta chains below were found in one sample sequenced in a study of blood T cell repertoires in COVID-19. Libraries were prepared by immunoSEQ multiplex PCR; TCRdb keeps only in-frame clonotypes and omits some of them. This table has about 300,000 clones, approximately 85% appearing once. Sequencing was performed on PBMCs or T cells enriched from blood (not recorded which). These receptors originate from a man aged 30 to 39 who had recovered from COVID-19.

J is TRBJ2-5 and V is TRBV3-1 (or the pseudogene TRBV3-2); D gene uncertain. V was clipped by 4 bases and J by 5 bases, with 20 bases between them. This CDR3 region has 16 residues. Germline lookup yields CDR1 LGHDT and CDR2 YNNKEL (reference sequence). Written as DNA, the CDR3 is TGTGCCAGCAGCCCACCCAGGCCAACCCTTGGGGAGACCCAGTACTTC. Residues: CASSPPRPTLGETQYF.

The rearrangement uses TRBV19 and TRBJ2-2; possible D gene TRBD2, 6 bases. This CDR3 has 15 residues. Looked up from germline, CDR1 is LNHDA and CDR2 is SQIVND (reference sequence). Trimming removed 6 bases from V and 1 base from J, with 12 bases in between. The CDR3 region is CASRGGGRNTGELFF. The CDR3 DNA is TGTGCCAGTAGAGGTGGAGGGAGGAACACCGGGGAGCTGTTTTTT. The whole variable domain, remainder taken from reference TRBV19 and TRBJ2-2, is DGGITQSPKYLFRKEGQNVTLSCEQNLNHDAMYWYRQDPGQGLRLIYYSQIVNDFQKGDIAEGYSVSREKKESFPLTVTSAQKNPTAFYLCASRGGGRNTGELFFGEGSRLTVL.

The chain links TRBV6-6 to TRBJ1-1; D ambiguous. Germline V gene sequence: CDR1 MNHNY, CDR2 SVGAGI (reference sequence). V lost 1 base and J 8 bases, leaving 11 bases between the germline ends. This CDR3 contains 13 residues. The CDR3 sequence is CASSYWPLKEAFF. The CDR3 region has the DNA TGTGCCAGCAGTTACTGGCCCTTGAAGGAAGCTTTCTTT.

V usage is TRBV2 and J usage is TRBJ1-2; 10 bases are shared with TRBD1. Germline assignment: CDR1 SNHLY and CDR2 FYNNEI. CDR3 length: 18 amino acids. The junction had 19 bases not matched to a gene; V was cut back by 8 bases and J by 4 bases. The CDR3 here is CASRGVVPGQGVFYGYTF. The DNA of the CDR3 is TGTGCCAGCCGCGGGGTTGTCCCTGGACAGGGGGTTTTCTATGGCTACACCTTC.

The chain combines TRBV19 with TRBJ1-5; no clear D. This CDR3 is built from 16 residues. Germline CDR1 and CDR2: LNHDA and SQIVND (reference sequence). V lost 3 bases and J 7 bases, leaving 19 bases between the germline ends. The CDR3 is CASSIGFLVPRQPQHF. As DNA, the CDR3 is TGTGCCAGTAGTATCGGGTTCTTGGTGCCGCGGCAGCCCCAGCATTTT.

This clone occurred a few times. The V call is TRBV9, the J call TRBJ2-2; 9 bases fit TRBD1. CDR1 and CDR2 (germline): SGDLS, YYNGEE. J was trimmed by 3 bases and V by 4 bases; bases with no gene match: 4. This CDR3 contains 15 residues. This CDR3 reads CASSFRTGDTGELFF. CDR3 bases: TGTGCCAGCAGCTTTCGGACAGGGGACACCGGGGAGCTGTTTTTT.

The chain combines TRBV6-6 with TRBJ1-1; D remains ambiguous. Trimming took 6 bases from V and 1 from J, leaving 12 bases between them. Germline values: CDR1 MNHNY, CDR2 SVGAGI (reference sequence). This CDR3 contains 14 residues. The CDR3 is CASRRPETNTEAFF. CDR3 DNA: TGTGCCAGCAGGCGCCCGGAGACGAACACTGAAGCTTTCTTT.

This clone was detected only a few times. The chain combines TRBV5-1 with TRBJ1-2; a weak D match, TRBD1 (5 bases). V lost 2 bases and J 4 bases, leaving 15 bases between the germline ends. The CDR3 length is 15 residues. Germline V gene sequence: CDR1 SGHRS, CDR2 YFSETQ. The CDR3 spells CASSLSRGGIYGYTF. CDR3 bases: TGCGCCAGCAGCTTATCTCGGGGGGGAATCTATGGCTACACCTTC.

This chain's CDR3 is CASSPGLGYTF. CDR3 coding DNA: TGTGCCAGCAGCCCGGGACTTGGCTACACCTTC. The V call is TRBV5-8, the J call TRBJ1-2, with D possibly being TRBD1 (5 bases). The germline V gene has CDR1 SGHTS and CDR2 YDEGEE. This CDR3 has 11 residues. The ends were cut back, 4 bases at V and 7 bases at J, with 8 bases in the middle.

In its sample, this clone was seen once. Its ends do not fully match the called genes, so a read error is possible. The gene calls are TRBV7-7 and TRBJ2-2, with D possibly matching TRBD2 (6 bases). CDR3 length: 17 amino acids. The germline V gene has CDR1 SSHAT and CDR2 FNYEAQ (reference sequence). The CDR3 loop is CASSLVPGLANTGELFF. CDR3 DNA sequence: TGTGCTAGCAGCTTAGTACCGGGACTCGCCAACACCGGGGAGCTGTTTTTT.

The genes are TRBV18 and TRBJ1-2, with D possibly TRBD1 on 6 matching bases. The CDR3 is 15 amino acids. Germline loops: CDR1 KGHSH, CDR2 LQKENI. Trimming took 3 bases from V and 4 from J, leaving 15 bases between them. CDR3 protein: CASSPTPDSLYGYTF. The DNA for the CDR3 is TGTGCCAGCTCACCTACACCGGACAGCCTCTATGGCTACACCTTC.

CDR3 loop: CATSDQLAGSLDTQYF. In DNA form, the CDR3 reads TGTGCCACCAGTGATCAGCTAGCGGGGAGTCTGGATACGCAGTATTTT. The chain joins TRBV24-1 to TRBJ2-3, with 9 bases that match TRBD2. From germline, CDR1 is KGHDR and CDR2 SFDVKD. The CDR3 runs to 16 residues. The V segment lost 3 bases and the J segment 6 bases; nucleotides outside the gene matches: 9.

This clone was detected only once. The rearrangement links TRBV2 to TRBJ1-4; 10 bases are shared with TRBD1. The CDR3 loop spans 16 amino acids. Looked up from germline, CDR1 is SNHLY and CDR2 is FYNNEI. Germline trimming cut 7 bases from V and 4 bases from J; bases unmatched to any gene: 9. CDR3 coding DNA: TGTGCCAGCAAATCGACAGGGGGCGTCCTTAATGAAAAACTGTTTTTT. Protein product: CASKSTGGVLNEKLFF.

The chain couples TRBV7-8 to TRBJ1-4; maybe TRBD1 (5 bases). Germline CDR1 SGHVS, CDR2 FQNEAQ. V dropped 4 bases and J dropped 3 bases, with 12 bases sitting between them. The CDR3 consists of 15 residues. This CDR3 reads CASSSQGGANEKLFF. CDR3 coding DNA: TGTGCCAGCAGCTCGCAGGGTGGAGCTAATGAAAAACTGTTTTTT.

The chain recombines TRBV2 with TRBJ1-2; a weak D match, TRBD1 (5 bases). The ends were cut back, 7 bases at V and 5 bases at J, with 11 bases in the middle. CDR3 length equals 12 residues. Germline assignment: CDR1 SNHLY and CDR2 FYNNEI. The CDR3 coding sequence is TGTGCCAGCATGGACGGGGGGTATGGCTACACCTTC. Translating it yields CASMDGGYGYTF.

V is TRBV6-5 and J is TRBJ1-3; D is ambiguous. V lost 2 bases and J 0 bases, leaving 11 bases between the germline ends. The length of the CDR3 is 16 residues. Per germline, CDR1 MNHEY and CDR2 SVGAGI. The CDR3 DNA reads TGTGCCAGCAGTTACGCGCTAGTTTCCTCTGGAAACACCATATATTTT. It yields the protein CASSYALVSSGNTIYF.

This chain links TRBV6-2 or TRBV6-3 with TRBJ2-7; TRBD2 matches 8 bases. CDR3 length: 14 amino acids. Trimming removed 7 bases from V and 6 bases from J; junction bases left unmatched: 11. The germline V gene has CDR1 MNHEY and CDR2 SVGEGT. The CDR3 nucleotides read TGTGCCAGCACCCCAGGTGCGGGGGGTCGCGAGCAGTACTTC. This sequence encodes CASTPGAGGREQYF.

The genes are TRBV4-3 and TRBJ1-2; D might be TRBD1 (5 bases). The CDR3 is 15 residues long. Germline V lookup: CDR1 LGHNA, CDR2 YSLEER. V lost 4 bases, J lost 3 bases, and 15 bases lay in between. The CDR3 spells CASSREQGSYYGYTF. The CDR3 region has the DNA TGCGCCAGCAGCCGAGAGCAGGGAAGCTACTATGGCTACACCTTC.

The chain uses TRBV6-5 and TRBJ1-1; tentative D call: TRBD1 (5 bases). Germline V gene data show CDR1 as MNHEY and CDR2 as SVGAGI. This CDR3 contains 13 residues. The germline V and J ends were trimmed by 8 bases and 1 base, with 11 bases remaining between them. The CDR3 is CASHRKANTEAFF. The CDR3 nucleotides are TGTGCCAGCCACAGGAAAGCGAACACTGAAGCTTTCTTT.

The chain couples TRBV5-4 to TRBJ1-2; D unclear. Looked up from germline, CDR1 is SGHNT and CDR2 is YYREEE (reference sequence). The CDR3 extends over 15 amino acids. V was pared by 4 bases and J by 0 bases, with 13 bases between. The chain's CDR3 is CASSREGPANYGYTF. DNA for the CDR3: TGTGCCAGCAGCAGAGAGGGTCCAGCTAACTATGGCTACACCTTC.

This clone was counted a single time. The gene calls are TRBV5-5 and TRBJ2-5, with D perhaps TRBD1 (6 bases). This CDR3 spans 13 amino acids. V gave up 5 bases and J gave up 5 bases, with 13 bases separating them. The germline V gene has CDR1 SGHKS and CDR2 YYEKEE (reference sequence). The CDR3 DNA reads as TGTGCCAGCAGGCACAGGGTCGGGGAGACCCAGTACTTC. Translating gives CASRHRVGETQYF.